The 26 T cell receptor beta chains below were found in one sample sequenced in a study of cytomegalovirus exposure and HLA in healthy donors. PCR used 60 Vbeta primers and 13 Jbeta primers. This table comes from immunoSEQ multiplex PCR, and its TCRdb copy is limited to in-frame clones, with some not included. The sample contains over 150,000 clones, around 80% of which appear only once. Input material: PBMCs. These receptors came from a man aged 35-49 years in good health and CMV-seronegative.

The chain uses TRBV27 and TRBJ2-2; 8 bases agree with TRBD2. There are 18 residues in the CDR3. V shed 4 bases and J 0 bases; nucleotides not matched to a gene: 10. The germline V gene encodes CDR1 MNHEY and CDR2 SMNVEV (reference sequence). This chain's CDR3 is CASSSRLAGFANTGELFF. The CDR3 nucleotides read TGTGCCAGCAGTTCCCGGCTAGCGGGTTTCGCGAACACCGGGGAGCTGTTTTTT.

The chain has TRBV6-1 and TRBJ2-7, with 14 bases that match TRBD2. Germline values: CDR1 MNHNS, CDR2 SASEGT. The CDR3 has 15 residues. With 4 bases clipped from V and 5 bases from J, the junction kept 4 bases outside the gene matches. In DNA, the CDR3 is TGTGCCAGCAGTGCCCCGGGACTAGCGGGAGACGAGCAGTACTTC. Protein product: CASSAPGLAGDEQYF.

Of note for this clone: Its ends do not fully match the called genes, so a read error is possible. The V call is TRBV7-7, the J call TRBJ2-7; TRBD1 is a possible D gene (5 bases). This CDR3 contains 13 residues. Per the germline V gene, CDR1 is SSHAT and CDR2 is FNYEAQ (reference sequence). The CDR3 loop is CASSLIGQGEQYF. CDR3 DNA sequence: TGTGCTAGCAGCTTAATCGGGCAGGGCGAGCAGTACTTC.

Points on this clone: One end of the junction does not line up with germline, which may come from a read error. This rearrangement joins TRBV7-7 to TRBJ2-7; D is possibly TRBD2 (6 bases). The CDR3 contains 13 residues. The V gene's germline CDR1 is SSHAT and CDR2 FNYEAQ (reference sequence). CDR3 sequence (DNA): TGTGCTAGCAGCAACCGGGACTCTGACGAGCAGTACTTC. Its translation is CASSNRDSDEQYF.

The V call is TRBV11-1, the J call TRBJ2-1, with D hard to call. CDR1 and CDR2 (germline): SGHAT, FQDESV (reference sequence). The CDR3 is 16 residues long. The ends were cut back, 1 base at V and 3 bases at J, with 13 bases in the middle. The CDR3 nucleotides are TGTGCCAGCAGCTTAGTCACCCAATTCGGCTACAATGAGCAGTTCTTC. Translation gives CASSLVTQFGYNEQFF.

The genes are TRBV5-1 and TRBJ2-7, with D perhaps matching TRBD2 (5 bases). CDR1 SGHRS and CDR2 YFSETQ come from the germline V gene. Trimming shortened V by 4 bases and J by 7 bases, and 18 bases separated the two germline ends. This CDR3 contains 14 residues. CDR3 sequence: CASSLELERGEQYF. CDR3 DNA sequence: TGCGCCAGCAGCCTGGAACTAGAACGTGGGGAGCAGTACTTC.

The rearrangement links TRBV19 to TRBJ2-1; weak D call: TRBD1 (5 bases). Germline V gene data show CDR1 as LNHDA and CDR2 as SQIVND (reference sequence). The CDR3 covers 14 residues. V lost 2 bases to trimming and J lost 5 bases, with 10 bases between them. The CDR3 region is CASSIQGAHNEQFF. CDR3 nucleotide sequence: TGTGCCAGTAGTATACAAGGGGCCCACAATGAGCAGTTCTTC.

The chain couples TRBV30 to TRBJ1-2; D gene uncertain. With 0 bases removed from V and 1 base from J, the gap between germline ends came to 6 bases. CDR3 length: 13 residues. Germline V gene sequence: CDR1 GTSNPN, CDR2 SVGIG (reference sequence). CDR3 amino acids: CAWSVEDNYGYTF. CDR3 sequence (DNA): TGTGCCTGGAGTGTTGAGGATAACTATGGCTACACCTTC.

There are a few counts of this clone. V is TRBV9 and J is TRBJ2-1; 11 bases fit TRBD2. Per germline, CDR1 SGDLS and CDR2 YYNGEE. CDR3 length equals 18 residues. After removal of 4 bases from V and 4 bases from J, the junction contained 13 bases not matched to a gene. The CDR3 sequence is CASSSRVSGRVLYNEQFF. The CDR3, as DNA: TGTGCCAGCAGCTCCCGGGTTAGCGGGAGGGTCCTTTACAATGAGCAGTTCTTC.

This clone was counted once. The CDR3 bases are TGTGCCAGCAGCCACCGGGACAGGGTCTCCTACGAGCAGTACTTC. Protein product: CASSHRDRVSYEQYF. The chain is built from TRBV11-2 and TRBJ2-7; 9 bases align to TRBD1. This CDR3 contains 15 residues. V dropped 5 bases and J dropped 0; count of bases not matched to a gene: 5. Looked up from germline, CDR1 is SGHAT and CDR2 is FQNNGV.

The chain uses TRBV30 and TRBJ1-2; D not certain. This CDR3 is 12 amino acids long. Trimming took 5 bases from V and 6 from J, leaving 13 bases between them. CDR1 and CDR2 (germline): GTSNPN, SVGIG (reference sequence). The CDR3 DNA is TGTGCCTGGGGACTCTTGGGGAATGGCTACACCTTC. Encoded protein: CAWGLLGNGYTF.

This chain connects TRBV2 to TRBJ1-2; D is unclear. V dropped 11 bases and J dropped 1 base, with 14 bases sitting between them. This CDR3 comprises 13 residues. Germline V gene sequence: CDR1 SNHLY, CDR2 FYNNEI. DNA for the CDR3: TGTGCCTGCACGACTCGCAGTAACTATGGCTACACCTTC. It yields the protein CACTTRSNYGYTF.

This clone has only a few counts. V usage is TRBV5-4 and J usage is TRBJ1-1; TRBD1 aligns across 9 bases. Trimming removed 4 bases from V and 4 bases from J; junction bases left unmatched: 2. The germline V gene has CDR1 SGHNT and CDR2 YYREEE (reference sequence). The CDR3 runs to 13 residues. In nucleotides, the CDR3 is TGTGCCAGCAGCCGGACAGGGGTCACTGAAGCTTTCTTT. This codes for CASSRTGVTEAFF.

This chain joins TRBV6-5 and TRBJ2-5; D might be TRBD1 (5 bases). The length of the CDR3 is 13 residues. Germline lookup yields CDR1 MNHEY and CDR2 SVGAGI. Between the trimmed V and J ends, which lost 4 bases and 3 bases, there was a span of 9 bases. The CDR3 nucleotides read TGTGCCAGCAGTTCGAACAGGAAAGAGACCCAGTACTTC. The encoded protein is CASSSNRKETQYF.

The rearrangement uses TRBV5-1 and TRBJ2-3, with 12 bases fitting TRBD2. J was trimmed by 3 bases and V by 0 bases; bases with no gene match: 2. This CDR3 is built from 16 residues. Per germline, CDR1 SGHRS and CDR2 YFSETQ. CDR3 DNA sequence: TGCGCCAGCAGCTTGGTCACTAGCGGGGGGACAGATACGCAGTATTTT. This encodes CASSLVTSGGTDTQYF.

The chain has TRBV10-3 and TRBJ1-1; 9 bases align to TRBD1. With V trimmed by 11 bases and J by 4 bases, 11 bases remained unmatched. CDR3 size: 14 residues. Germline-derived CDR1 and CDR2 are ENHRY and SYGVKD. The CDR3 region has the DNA TGTGCCCTCACTCGGGGACAGGGCCCCACTGAAGCTTTCTTT. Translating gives CALTRGQGPTEAFF.

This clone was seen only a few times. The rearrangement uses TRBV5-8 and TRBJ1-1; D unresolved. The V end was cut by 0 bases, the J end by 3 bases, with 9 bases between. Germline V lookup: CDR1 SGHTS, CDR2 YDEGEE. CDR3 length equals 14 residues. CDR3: CASSLGVADTEAFF. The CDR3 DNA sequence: TGTGCCAGCAGCTTGGGGGTAGCTGACACTGAAGCTTTCTTT.

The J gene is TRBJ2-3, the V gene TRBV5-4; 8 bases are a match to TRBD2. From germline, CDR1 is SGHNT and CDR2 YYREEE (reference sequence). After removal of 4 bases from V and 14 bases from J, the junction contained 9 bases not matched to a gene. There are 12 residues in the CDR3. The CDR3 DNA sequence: TGTGCCAGCAGCACGCCGGGACTAGTAGCGTATTTT. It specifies CASSTPGLVAYF.

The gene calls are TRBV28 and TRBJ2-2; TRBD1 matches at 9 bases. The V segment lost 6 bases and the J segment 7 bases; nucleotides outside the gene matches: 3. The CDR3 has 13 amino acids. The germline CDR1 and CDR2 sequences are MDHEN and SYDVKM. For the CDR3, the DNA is TGTGCCAGCAGAAGGACAGGGGTCGGGGAGCTGTTTTTT. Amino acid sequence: CASRRTGVGELFF.

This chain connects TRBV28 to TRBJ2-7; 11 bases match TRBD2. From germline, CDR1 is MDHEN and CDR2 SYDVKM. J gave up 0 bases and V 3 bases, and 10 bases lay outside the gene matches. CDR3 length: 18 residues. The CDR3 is CASSLGLAGGSSSYEQYF. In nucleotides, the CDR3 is TGTGCCAGCAGTTTGGGCCTAGCGGGAGGAAGCAGCTCCTACGAGCAGTACTTC.

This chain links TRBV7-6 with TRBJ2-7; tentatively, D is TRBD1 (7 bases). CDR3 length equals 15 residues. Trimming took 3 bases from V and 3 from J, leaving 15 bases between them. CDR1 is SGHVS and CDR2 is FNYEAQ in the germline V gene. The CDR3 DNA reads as TGTGCCAGCAGCTTGCAGGGGGGAGTTAACTACGAGCAGTACTTC. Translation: CASSLQGGVNYEQYF.

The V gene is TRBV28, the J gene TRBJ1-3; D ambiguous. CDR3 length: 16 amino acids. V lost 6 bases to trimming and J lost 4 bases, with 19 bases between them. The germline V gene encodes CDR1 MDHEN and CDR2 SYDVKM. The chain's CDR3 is CASRFSGHLEGNTIYF. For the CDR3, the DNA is TGTGCCAGCAGGTTTAGTGGGCACCTCGAAGGAAACACCATATATTTT. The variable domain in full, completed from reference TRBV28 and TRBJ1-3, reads DVKVTQSSRYLVKRTGEKVFLECVQDMDHENMFWYRQDPGLGLRLIYFSYDVKMKEKGDIPEGYSVSREKKERFSLILESASTNQTSMYLCASRFSGHLEGNTIYFGEGSWLTVV.

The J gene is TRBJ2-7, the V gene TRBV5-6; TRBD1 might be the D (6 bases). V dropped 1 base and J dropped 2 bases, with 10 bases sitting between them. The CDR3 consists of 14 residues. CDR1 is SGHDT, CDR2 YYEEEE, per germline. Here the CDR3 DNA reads TGTGCCAGCAGCTTGACAGGGTCGGCCTACGAGCAGTACTTC. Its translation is CASSLTGSAYEQYF.

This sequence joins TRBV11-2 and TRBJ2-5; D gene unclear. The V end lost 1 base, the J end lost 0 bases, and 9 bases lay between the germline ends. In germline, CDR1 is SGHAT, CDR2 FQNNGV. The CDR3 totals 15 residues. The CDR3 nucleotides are TGTGCCAGCAGCTTAGGAGGCGTGTACCAAGAGACCCAGTACTTC. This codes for CASSLGGVYQETQYF. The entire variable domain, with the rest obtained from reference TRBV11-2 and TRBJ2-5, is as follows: EAGVAQSPRYKIIEKRQSVAFWCNPISGHATLYWYQQILGQGPKLLIQFQNNGVVDDSQLPKDRFSAERLKGVDSTLKIQPAKLEDSAVYLCASSLGGVYQETQYFGPGTRLLVL.

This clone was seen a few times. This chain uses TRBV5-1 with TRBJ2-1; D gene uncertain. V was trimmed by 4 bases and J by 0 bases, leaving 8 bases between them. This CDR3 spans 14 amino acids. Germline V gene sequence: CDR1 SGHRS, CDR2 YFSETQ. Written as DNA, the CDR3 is TGCGCCAGCAGCCGAACTGACTCCTACAATGAGCAGTTCTTC. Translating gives CASSRTDSYNEQFF.

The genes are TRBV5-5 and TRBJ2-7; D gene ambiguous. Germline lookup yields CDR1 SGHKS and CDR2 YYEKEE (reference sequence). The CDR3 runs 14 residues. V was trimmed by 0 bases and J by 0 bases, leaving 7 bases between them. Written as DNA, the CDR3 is TGTGCCAGCAGCTTGGGACGGGTCTCCTACGAGCAGTACTTC. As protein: CASSLGRVSYEQYF.